The 32 T cell receptor beta chains below all came from one sample that was sequenced in a study of a mutant IDH1 vaccine in newly diagnosed glioma. Time point of the sample: week 35, safety follow-up. Doses consisted of 300 ug of mutant IDH1 20-mer peptide each, paired with topical imiquimod. Their antigen targets remain unknown. Some clones are missing from TCRdb's copy, which holds only in-frame ones; the method was immunoSEQ multiplex PCR. The sample lists more than 25,000 clones, roughly 80% seen once, with about a tenth in the top ten. The sequences come from PBMCs, collected from a glioma patient whose treatment included an IDH1 peptide vaccine. Every receptor here comes from a woman aged 25-40 years with glioma. Some clones in this sample may be carry-over from other donors' samples.

V is TRBV5-8 and J is TRBJ1-2; 7 bases agree with TRBD1. V was pared by 2 bases and J by 4 bases, with 2 bases of the junction left unmatched. Per the germline V gene, CDR1 is SGHTS and CDR2 is YDEGEE. This CDR3 contains 13 residues. CDR3 residues: CASSLEGAYGYTF. The CDR3 coding sequence is TGTGCCAGCAGCTTAGAGGGGGCCTATGGCTACACCTTC.

The J gene is TRBJ2-7, the V gene TRBV6-5, with 7 bases that match TRBD1. The junction had 7 bases not matched to a gene; V was cut back by 6 bases and J by 5 bases. Germline CDR1 is MNHEY and CDR2 is SVGAGI. The CDR3 has 13 residues. The CDR3 sequence: CASSRNTGDEQYF. For the CDR3, the DNA is TGTGCCAGCAGCCGCAATACAGGGGACGAGCAGTACTTC.

The chain carries TRBV30 and TRBJ2-2, with D perhaps TRBD1 (5 bases). There are 12 residues in the CDR3. Germline V gene lookup returns CDR1 GTSNPN and CDR2 SVGIG (reference sequence). The V end lost 8 bases, the J end lost 6 bases, and 13 bases lay between the germline ends. In DNA form, the CDR3 reads TGTGCCAGGGGAATCCCCCCCGGGGAGCTGTTTTTT. Translating it yields CARGIPPGELFF.

This clone was observed a handful of times. The chain carries TRBV6-6 and TRBJ1-1; D ambiguous. CDR1 and CDR2 from the germline V gene are MNHNY and SVGAGI (reference sequence). Between the trimmed V and J ends, which lost 7 bases and 7 bases, there was a span of 16 bases. The CDR3 consists of 13 residues. DNA of the CDR3: TGTGCCAGCACCCACGCACTGCGGAATGAAGCTTTCTTT. Protein sequence: CASTHALRNEAFF.

The J gene is TRBJ2-6, the V gene TRBV2; no definite D call. The V and J ends lost 7 bases and 4 bases respectively, with 2 bases between them. Germline-derived CDR1 and CDR2 are SNHLY and FYNNEI. The CDR3 length is 11 residues. The CDR3 is CASKGANVLTF. The DNA for the CDR3 is TGTGCCAGCAAAGGGGCCAACGTCCTGACTTTC.

The chain's CDR3 is CASGRAEGSKKLFF. The CDR3 nucleotides are TGTGCCAGCGGGAGGGCGGAGGGGAGTAAGAAACTGTTTTTT. This chain uses TRBV6-5 with TRBJ1-4; possibly TRBD1 for D (5 bases). Trimming left V 8 bases short and J 11 bases short, with 21 bases between. From germline, CDR1 is MNHEY and CDR2 SVGAGI. CDR3 length: 14 amino acids.

The chain combines TRBV7-9 with TRBJ1-2; D uncertain. CDR3 length: 13 residues. Trimming cost V 4 bases and J 4 bases, with 10 bases left between them. Germline CDR1 and CDR2: SEHNR and FQNEAQ (reference sequence). The CDR3 is CASSSAPPYGYTF. The CDR3, as DNA: TGTGCCAGCAGCTCCGCCCCTCCCTATGGCTACACCTTC.

J is TRBJ2-4 and V is TRBV28; D possibly uses TRBD1 or TRBD2 (5 bases each). V was cut by 3 bases and J by 4 bases, with 13 bases left in between. Germline V gene lookup returns CDR1 MDHEN and CDR2 SYDVKM. The CDR3 contains 15 residues. CDR3: CASSFEGTDKNIQYF. Written as DNA, the CDR3 is TGTGCCAGCAGTTTTGAGGGGACGGATAAAAACATTCAGTACTTC.

This sequence joins TRBV6-1 and TRBJ1-4; a possible D gene is TRBD1 (5 bases). Germline CDR1 reads MNHNS; CDR2 reads SASEGT. The CDR3 is 13 amino acids. Trimming stripped 5 bases from V and 10 bases from J, with 14 bases between. CDR3 in amino acids: CASSPGPELKLFF. The CDR3 DNA sequence: TGTGCCAGCAGTCCGGGACCGGAACTAAAACTGTTTTTT.

This clone was counted a few times. The chain joins TRBV12-5 to TRBJ1-5, with a possible D match to TRBD1 (5 bases). Germline V gene sequence: CDR1 LGHNT, CDR2 FRNRAP. The V end was cut by 1 base, the J end by 5 bases, with 12 bases between. The CDR3 is 15 amino acids. The CDR3 loop reads CASGLAGATYQPQHF. The CDR3, as DNA: TGTGCTAGTGGTTTGGCCGGGGCAACCTATCAGCCCCAGCATTTT.

The J gene is TRBJ1-4, the V gene TRBV19, with D maybe TRBD1 (5 bases). In germline, CDR1 is LNHDA, CDR2 SQIVND (reference sequence). Trimming took 3 bases from V and 0 from J, leaving 8 bases between them. CDR3 length equals 15 residues. The CDR3 loop is CASSMWGTTNEKLFF. CDR3 DNA sequence: TGTGCCAGTAGTATGTGGGGCACAACTAATGAAAAACTGTTTTTT. The full variable domain, completed using reference TRBV19 and TRBJ1-4, is DGGITQSPKYLFRKEGQNVTLSCEQNLNHDAMYWYRQDPGQGLRLIYYSQIVNDFQKGDIAEGYSVSREKKESFPLTVTSAQKNPTAFYLCASSMWGTTNEKLFFGSGTQLSVL.

This chain connects TRBV2 to TRBJ1-1; D unclear. Germline V gene lookup returns CDR1 SNHLY and CDR2 FYNNEI. This CDR3 spans 13 amino acids. Trimming cost V 1 base and J 4 bases, with 7 bases left between them. The CDR3 region is CASSEGRATEAFF. The CDR3 nucleotides read TGTGCCAGCAGTGAAGGGAGAGCCACTGAAGCTTTCTTT.

The chain recombines TRBV7-9 with TRBJ2-7; D gene uncertain. The germline V gene has CDR1 SEHNR and CDR2 FQNEAQ (reference sequence). V was trimmed by 5 bases and J by 2 bases, leaving 16 bases between them. This CDR3 has 15 amino acids. The CDR3 region is CASSAGLDGAYEQYF. DNA for the CDR3: TGTGCCAGCAGCGCTGGATTGGACGGAGCCTACGAGCAGTACTTC.

This clone is a singleton in its sample. This chain uses TRBV5-4 with TRBJ2-7; 9 bases line up with TRBD2. The length of the CDR3 is 15 residues. V gave up 2 bases and J gave up 7 bases; unmatched junction bases: 10. Germline lookup yields CDR1 SGHNT and CDR2 YYREEE (reference sequence). The CDR3 sequence: CASSLGAGGFWEQYF. In nucleotides, the CDR3 is TGTGCCAGCAGCTTAGGAGCGGGAGGTTTTTGGGAGCAGTACTTC. The full variable domain, completed using reference TRBV5-4 and TRBJ2-7, is ETGVTQSPTHLIKTRGQQVTLRCSSQSGHNTVSWYQQALGQGPQFIFQYYREEENGRGNFPPRFSGLQFPNYSSELNVNALELDDSALYLCASSLGAGGFWEQYFGPGTRLTVT.

This clone was observed a few times. The chain couples TRBV30 to TRBJ1-2, with D tentatively TRBD1 (6 bases). The CDR3 has 12 residues. Germline-derived CDR1 and CDR2 are GTSNPN and SVGIG (reference sequence). Trimming pared 7 bases from V and 8 bases from J, leaving 17 bases between. CDR3 bases: TGTGCCTTGGGATACCGAGGGGGAGGCTACACCTTC. It yields the protein CALGYRGGGYTF.

The genes are TRBV7-2 and TRBJ1-5, with unresolved D. This CDR3 region has 13 residues. Germline CDR1 SGHTA, CDR2 FQGNSA. The germline V and J ends were trimmed by 3 bases and 6 bases, with 9 bases remaining between them. CDR3 DNA: TGTGCCAGCAGCTTGTTGGGAGGTCAGCCCCAGCATTTT. Amino acids: CASSLLGGQPQHF.

The gene calls are TRBV7-8 and TRBJ2-1; no definite D call. CDR1 and CDR2 from the germline V gene are SGHVS and FQNEAQ. Between the trimmed V and J ends, which lost 1 base and 5 bases, there was a span of 6 bases. The CDR3 runs to 13 residues. CDR3 amino acids: CASSLELHNEQFF. CDR3 DNA sequence: TGTGCCAGCAGCTTAGAACTACACAATGAGCAGTTCTTC.

CDR3 loop: CASSLPGLTEYF. DNA for the CDR3: TGTGCCAGCAGCTTACCGGGGTTAACGGAGTACTTC. The chain joins TRBV7-2 to TRBJ2-7, with D possibly matching TRBD2 (5 bases). The CDR3 spans 12 residues. The V gene's germline CDR1 is SGHTA and CDR2 FQGNSA. V was clipped by 2 bases and J by 11 bases, with 13 bases between them.

The genes are TRBV11-1 and TRBJ2-5; D may be TRBD1 (6 bases). The CDR3 has 13 residues. Per germline, CDR1 SGHAT and CDR2 FQDESV (reference sequence). Trimming left V 5 bases short and J 7 bases short, with 14 bases between. The chain's CDR3 is CASSGDTGGTQYF. The CDR3 region has the DNA TGTGCCAGCAGCGGGGACACCGGAGGGACCCAGTACTTC.

The chain combines TRBV7-2 with TRBJ2-2; D is perhaps TRBD1 or TRBD2 (5 bases each). The CDR3 totals 16 residues. Germline assignment: CDR1 SGHTA and CDR2 FQGNSA. The germline V and J ends were trimmed by 5 bases and 6 bases, with 19 bases remaining between them. The CDR3 DNA reads TGTGCCAGCAGCCCATTAAGGGGTCCCGGGGCCGGGGAGCTGTTTTTT. This codes for CASSPLRGPGAGELFF.

The V gene is TRBV5-6, the J gene TRBJ1-5, with a tentative D call TRBD1 (5 bases). CDR1 is SGHDT, CDR2 YYEEEE, per germline. Trimming pared 0 bases from V and 4 bases from J, leaving 8 bases between. The CDR3 contains 14 residues. The CDR3 sequence: CASSLGTINQPQHF. CDR3 nucleotides: TGTGCCAGCAGCTTGGGGACAATTAATCAGCCCCAGCATTTT. The whole variable domain, filled in from reference TRBV5-6 and TRBJ1-5, reads DAGVTQSPTHLIKTRGQQVTLRCSPKSGHDTVSWYQQALGQGPQFIFQYYEEEERQRGNFPDRFSGHQFPNYSSELNVNALLLGDSALYLCASSLGTINQPQHFGDGTRLSIL.

The rearrangement uses TRBV6-1 and TRBJ1-3; D gene uncertain. The germline V gene encodes CDR1 MNHNS and CDR2 SASEGT. V lost 7 bases and J lost 1, with 11 bases in between. CDR3 length: 14 amino acids. CDR3 sequence (DNA): TGTGCCAGCACCAACCCGGGTTCTGGAAACACCATATATTTT. Translating gives CASTNPGSGNTIYF.

Only a few counts were recorded for this clone. The rearrangement joins TRBV5-1 to TRBJ2-7; 11 bases fit TRBD1. Unmatched junction bases numbered 5, after V lost 4 bases and J lost 5 bases. The CDR3 extends over 14 amino acids. Germline V gene data show CDR1 as SGHRS and CDR2 as YFSETQ. The CDR3 loop is CASSRGQGVNEQYF. CDR3 in DNA: TGCGCCAGCAGCAGGGGACAGGGGGTCAACGAGCAGTACTTC.

The J gene is TRBJ1-6, the V gene TRBV7-2; TRBD1 matches 7 bases. Per germline, CDR1 SGHTA and CDR2 FQGNSA. The trim removed 5 bases at V and 1 base at J, leaving 2 bases unmatched. The CDR3 is made up of 15 amino acids. CDR3 DNA sequence: TGTGCCAGCAGCACAGGGGCATCCTATAATTCACCCCTCCACTTT. This codes for CASSTGASYNSPLHF.

The genes are TRBV6-7 and TRBJ1-5; 11 nucleotides agree with TRBD1. TRBV6-7 is filed as an ORF, its function uncertain. With V trimmed by 0 bases and J by 1 base, 5 bases remained unmatched. CDR3 size: 18 residues. The CDR3 region is CASSYSGTGGVSNQPQHF. The CDR3 DNA reads TGTGCCAGCAGTTACTCGGGGACAGGGGGTGTAAGCAATCAGCCCCAGCATTTT.

V usage is TRBV5-8 and J usage is TRBJ1-2; tentatively, D is TRBD1 (5 bases). Germline loops: CDR1 SGHTS, CDR2 YDEGEE. V shed 7 bases and J shed 3 bases, with 22 bases lying between them. The length of the CDR3 is 16 residues. CDR3 loop: CASSPGRGTSDYGYTF. The CDR3, as DNA: TGTGCCAGCTCCCCGGGACGGGGGACTTCGGACTATGGCTACACCTTC.

The rearrangement links TRBV7-9 to TRBJ1-4, with 9 positions matching TRBD1. With 5 bases clipped from V and 3 bases from J, the junction kept 4 bases outside the gene matches. Germline V gene data show CDR1 as SEHNR and CDR2 as FQNEAQ (reference sequence). The CDR3 runs 15 residues. The CDR3 DNA is TGTGCCAGCAGCCCCCGGACAGGGGCTAATGAAAAACTGTTTTTT. It yields the protein CASSPRTGANEKLFF.

V is TRBV10-3 and J is TRBJ2-1; D may be TRBD1 (5 bases). The V gene lost 1 base and the J gene lost 9 bases, with 13 bases spanning the gap. The CDR3 loop spans 14 amino acids. The germline V gene has CDR1 ENHRY and CDR2 SYGVKD. CDR3 amino acids: CAISELRGRGEQFF. The CDR3 DNA follows: TGTGCCATCAGTGAGTTGAGAGGAAGGGGTGAGCAGTTCTTC.

The chain recombines TRBV14 with TRBJ2-5; 10 bases are a match to TRBD1. Germline-derived CDR1 and CDR2 are SGHDN and FVKESK. The CDR3 contains 16 residues. V was pared by 1 base and J by 4 bases, with 6 bases of the junction left unmatched. The CDR3 nucleotides are TGTGCCAGCAGCCAAGTTTTTAGGACAGGGGGAGAGACCCAGTACTTC. As protein: CASSQVFRTGGETQYF.

In this sample, this clone turned up once. The J gene is TRBJ2-7, the V gene TRBV13, with 11 bases aligning to TRBD2. The CDR3 extends over 16 amino acids. Germline V gene sequence: CDR1 PRHDT, CDR2 FYEKMQ (reference sequence). After removal of 0 bases from V and 3 bases from J, the junction contained 4 bases not matched to a gene. In DNA form, the CDR3 reads TGTGCCAGCAGCTTAGGACTAGCGGGAGTCGGCTACGAGCAGTACTTC. Its translation: CASSLGLAGVGYEQYF.

The genes are TRBV30 and TRBJ1-2; D is possibly TRBD1 (5 bases). This CDR3 region has 15 residues. V gave up 3 bases and J gave up 1 base, with 15 bases separating them. Germline assignment: CDR1 GTSNPN and CDR2 SVGIG (reference sequence). The CDR3 bases are TGTGCCTGGAGCGAGGAGGGGCTAGATAACTATGGCTACACCTTC. Protein sequence: CAWSEEGLDNYGYTF.

This clone was observed a single time. The chain recombines TRBV5-1 with TRBJ2-7, with 11 positions matching TRBD2. Germline loops: CDR1 SGHRS, CDR2 YFSETQ. Trimming took 4 bases from V and 5 from J; bases not matched to a gene: 5. CDR3 size: 14 residues. In DNA form, the CDR3 reads TGCGCCAGCAGCCCTACTAGCGGGAGTAACGAGCAGTACTTC. Residues: CASSPTSGSNEQYF.